The following is a T cell receptor (beta chain) sequence with its context. Antigen specificity is unknown. The data derive from a study of T cells in Graves' hyperthyroidism and ophthalmopathy. Points from the study as a whole: Before onset, ophthalmopathy was predicted by the model a median approximately 6.6 months earlier. Ophthalmopathy and stable hyperthyroidism were told apart by a 13 V-J model.

Germline CDR1 SGHAT, CDR2 FQNNGV. Trimming took 5 bases from V and 2 from J; bases not matched to a gene: 11. The length of the CDR3 is 16 residues. Patients were excluded for uncontrolled infection, other autoimmune disease, pregnancy or lactation. In making diagnoses, clinical symptoms, serum thyroxine and TRAb, thyroid ultrasound and orbital computed tomography were all used. Amplified regions were TCR beta CDR3 sequences from RNA transcripts. With the HTBI primer set, the TCR CDR3 went through a first round of RT-PCR. TCRdb itself ran the multiplex PCR reads through MiXCR, one entry per CDR3 protein. The sample has about 620,000 distinct CDR3 sequences, around 15% seen once.

The source of this sequence is a woman younger than 45 with Graves' hyperthyroidism. The chain links TRBV11-2 to TRBJ2-7, with TRBD1 identical over 8 bases. Sequencing was performed on blood. The CDR3 nucleotides read TGTGCCAGCAGCCTACTCGGCGGACAGGGAACCTACGAGCAGTACTTC. Its translation is CASSLLGGQGTYEQYF.